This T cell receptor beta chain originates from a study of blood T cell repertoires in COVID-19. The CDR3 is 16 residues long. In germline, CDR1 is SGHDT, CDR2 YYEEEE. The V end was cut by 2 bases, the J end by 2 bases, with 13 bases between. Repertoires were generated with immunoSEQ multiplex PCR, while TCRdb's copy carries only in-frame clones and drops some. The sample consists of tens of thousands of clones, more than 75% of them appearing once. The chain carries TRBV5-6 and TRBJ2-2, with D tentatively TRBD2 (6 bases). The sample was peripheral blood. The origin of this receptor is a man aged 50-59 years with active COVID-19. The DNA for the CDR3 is TGTGCCAGCAGCTTAGGAGGGCACGTCAACACCGGGGAGCTGTTTTTT. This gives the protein CASSLGGHVNTGELFF.